This T cell receptor (beta chain) was found in a study of tumor-infiltrating lymphocytes in primary liver carcinoma. Study details: Productive TCRbeta read yields ran from roughly 3.9 to 6.8 million per sample and were similar between tissues.

Whole-study results and caveats: With p = 0.039, the top-250-clone fraction in tumors significantly exceeded that in blood.

On this clonotype: Antigen unknown.

Using a constant-region primer together with ProtoScript II reverse transcriptase, TCR beta cDNA was made from 500 ng of total RNA. Each TCR beta library was derived from three nested multiplex PCR rounds that employed slightly modified ARM-PCR. Two initial PCR rounds of roughly 10 cycles each paired TRBV1-TRBV30 forward primers with a C-beta reverse primer. MiXCR, applied by TCRdb to the multiplex PCR reads, yields one record per CDR3 protein. The sample holds 250,000 to 350,000 distinct CDR3 sequences, around three fifths seen once. Germline DNA was extracted alongside blood RNA, which was obtained from unsorted whole blood. There were only treatment-naive patients, all with chronic HBV infection. This CDR3 is 15 amino acids long. With 7 bases clipped from V and 8 bases from J, the junction kept 9 bases outside the gene matches. CDR1 is PRHDT and CDR2 is FYEKMQ in the germline V gene (reference sequence).

The TCR originated in a woman in her 30s with primary liver carcinoma and hepatitis B virus infection. Sequenced input: peripheral blood. The V and J genes are TRBV13 and TRBJ2-1; 12 nucleotides line up with TRBD2. The CDR3 here is CASTTTSGRIDEQFF. CDR3 in DNA: TGTGCCAGCACTACCACTAGCGGGAGGATTGATGAGCAGTTCTTC.